The T cell receptor beta chain described here comes from a study of T cells in Graves' hyperthyroidism and ophthalmopathy. Ten or more counts support this clonotype. TCR beta CDR3 regions were amplified from RNA transcripts. An initial round of RT-PCR targeting the TCR CDR3 relied on the HTBI primer set. TCRdb reprocessed the multiplex PCR reads via MiXCR and lists one record per CDR3 protein. This table holds around 370,000 distinct CDR3 sequences, approximately 17% found once. Disease lasting under 3 months, a NOSPECS grade of at least 4, and a Clinical Activity Score of at least 3 were features of the ophthalmopathy patients. On the basis of clinical symptoms, serum thyroxine and TRAb, thyroid ultrasound and orbital computed tomography, diagnoses were made. The ends were cut back, 3 bases at V and 8 bases at J, with 19 bases in the middle. This CDR3 is 15 amino acids long.

The TCR was taken from a man aged 18 to 29 with Graves' ophthalmopathy. This rearrangement joins TRBV12-3 or TRBV12-4 to TRBJ1-2; a weak D match, TRBD1 (6 bases). What was sequenced was blood. The CDR3: CASSFGERGAWGYTF. The CDR3 DNA is TGTGCCAGCAGTTTCGGCGAACGGGGGGCGTGGGGCTACACCTTC.